This record looks at one T cell receptor (beta chain) sequence and its context. This entry belongs to a study of T cell repertoires in cytomegalovirus infection. Each CDR3 protein is one row after TCRdb ran MiXCR on the reads. The profile shows some 300,000 distinct CDR3 sequences, 9.6% of them singletons. CDR3 size: 13 residues. V dropped 6 bases and J dropped 5 bases, with 13 bases sitting between them. This chain links TRBV12-3 or TRBV12-4 with TRBJ1-2, with D perhaps TRBD1 (6 bases). The receptor's source is a human donor in good health (CMV status not recorded). Some clones in this sample may be carry-over from other donors' samples. Sequenced sample: PBMCs. CDR3 sequence: CASSARTEYGYTF. DNA of the CDR3: TGTGCCAGCAGCGCCAGGACAGAGTATGGCTACACCTTC.